One and the same sample provided the 23 T cell receptor beta chains below, sequenced in a study of T-cell reconstitution after alpha-beta-depleted transplantation in children. It was with unique molecular identifiers that the TCRbeta library was prepared. TCRdb ran MiXCR on the PCR reads and lists one entry per CDR3 protein. This table has around 240,000 distinct CDR3 sequences, less than 9% appearing once. The sequenced sample was PBMCs, mostly from graft donor cells, obtained 180 days after TCRalphabeta/CD19-depleted stem cell transplant. These receptors were collected from a male patient younger than 18 who had a stem cell transplant for acute lymphoblastic leukemia, so the T cells may come from the graft donor.

This clonotype was counted ten times or more. The chain links TRBV4-3 to TRBJ2-2, with a possible D match to TRBD1 (5 bases). With 4 bases removed from V and 9 bases from J, the gap between germline ends came to 9 bases. CDR1 is LGHNA and CDR2 is YSLEER in the germline V gene. The CDR3 is made up of 12 amino acids. The DNA of the CDR3 is TGCGCCAGCAGCCGGCAGGGTCGGGAGCTGTTTTTT. This sequence encodes CASSRQGRELFF.

In its sample, this clonotype was seen many times. This chain links TRBV13 with TRBJ1-1; D might be TRBD1 (6 bases). The CDR3 extends over 14 amino acids. V was clipped by 6 bases and J by 3 bases, with 14 bases between them. Germline V CDR1 and CDR2: PRHDT, FYEKMQ (reference sequence). The CDR3 nucleotides read TGTGCCAGCAGTCACAGGGTATTGGACACTGAAGCTTTCTTT. Amino acids: CASSHRVLDTEAFF.

This clonotype has a count of ten or more. The gene calls are TRBV10-1 and TRBJ2-3, with D possibly called TRBD1 or TRBD2 (6 bases each). The CDR3 loop spans 15 amino acids. Germline loops: CDR1 WNHNN, CDR2 SYGVQD (reference sequence). V was clipped by 6 bases and J by 4 bases, with 17 bases between them. CDR3 protein: CASSPGGGSPDTQYF. As DNA, the CDR3 is TGCGCCAGCAGCCCTGGAGGGGGTAGCCCAGATACGCAGTATTTT.

This clonotype was seen repeatedly, ten times or more. This rearrangement joins TRBV4-3 to TRBJ1-5; no definite D call. The CDR3 spans 13 residues. Germline V gene lookup returns CDR1 LGHNA and CDR2 YSLEER. V shed 0 bases and J shed 7 bases, with 7 bases lying between them. CDR3 nucleotide sequence: TGCGCCAGCAGCCAAGATCGGGCACAGCCCCAGCATTTT. Protein: CASSQDRAQPQHF.

This clonotype was counted many times. The genes are TRBV28 and TRBJ2-3; possible D gene TRBD1, 6 bases. V lost 6 bases and J 4 bases, leaving 17 bases between the germline ends. There are 15 residues in the CDR3. Germline values: CDR1 MDHEN, CDR2 SYDVKM. CDR3 in DNA: TGTGCCAGCAGACGGACAGCGAATCGAGCAGATACGCAGTATTTT. As protein: CASRRTANRADTQYF.

The chain combines TRBV27 with TRBJ1-5; no firm D call. The CDR3 runs 15 residues. Trimming left V 7 bases short and J 0 bases short, with 13 bases between. Germline V gene data show CDR1 as MNHEY and CDR2 as SMNVEV (reference sequence). In DNA form, the CDR3 reads TGTGCCAGCAAGAAAGAGGCGCATAGCAATCAGCCCCAGCATTTT. This codes for CASKKEAHSNQPQHF.

There are many counts of this clonotype. An end of the junction does not agree with germline; a read error may underlie this. The chain links TRBV10-3 to TRBJ1-2; D gene unclear. This CDR3 has 16 residues. CDR1 and CDR2 (germline): ENHRY, SYGVKD. The CDR3: CAISESTGKGNFGYTF. The CDR3 DNA sequence: TGTGCCATCAGTGAGTCGACCGGGAAAGGGAACTTTGGCTACACCTTC.

This clonotype was seen ten or more times. CDR3 loop: CASSLSGDYEQYF. The CDR3 DNA reads as TGTGCCAGCAGTTTAAGTGGCGACTACGAGCAGTACTTC. The chain links TRBV12-3 or TRBV12-4 to TRBJ2-7; D not resolved. This CDR3 contains 13 residues. V lost 2 bases, J lost 3 bases, and 8 bases lay in between.

This clonotype has at least ten counts. For the CDR3, the DNA is TGTGCCAGCAGTCGTCTAGCGGGAGGTTACAATGAGCAGTTCTTC. It translates to CASSRLAGGYNEQFF. This rearrangement joins TRBV2 to TRBJ2-1; 11 nucleotides agree with TRBD2. This CDR3 region has 15 residues. Germline CDR1 SNHLY, CDR2 FYNNEI. With 5 bases clipped from V and 4 bases from J, the junction kept 4 bases outside the gene matches.

The table lists this clonotype with many counts. The rearrangement joins TRBV7-2 to TRBJ2-1; 10 nucleotides align to TRBD2. CDR1 is SGHTA, CDR2 FQGNSA, per germline. The CDR3 extends over 15 amino acids. The ends lost 1 base at V and 10 bases at J; junction bases unmatched: 7. The CDR3 nucleotides are TGTGCCAGCAGCTTAGTGGTAAGCGGGGGGGCCGAGCAGTTCTTC. This gives the protein CASSLVVSGGAEQFF.

Turning to this clonotype: A read error may be the cause here, since a much bigger clone is one base away. The rearrangement links TRBV4-3 to TRBJ1-2; D not resolved. Looked up from germline, CDR1 is LGHNA and CDR2 is YSLEER. The CDR3 is made up of 11 amino acids. Trimming shortened V by 5 bases and J by 8 bases, and 9 bases separated the two germline ends. This chain's CDR3 is CASSEDGGYTF. The CDR3 DNA sequence: TGCGCCAGCAGCGAGGACGGGGGCTACACCTTC.

This clonotype came up many times. This chain joins TRBV18 and TRBJ2-5, with no clear D. Germline V gives CDR1 KGHSH, CDR2 LQKENI. The V end was cut by 3 bases, the J end by 5 bases, with 13 bases between. The CDR3 runs to 14 residues. The CDR3 coding sequence is TGTGCCAGCTCACCCGACGCAGTCCGGGAGACCCAGTACTTC. Translating it yields CASSPDAVRETQYF. The whole variable domain, remainder taken from reference TRBV18 and TRBJ2-5, is NAGVMQNPRHLVRRRGQEARLRCSPMKGHSHVYWYRQLPEEGLKFMVYLQKENIIDESGMPKERFSAEFPKEGPSILRIQQVVRGDSAAYFCASSPDAVRETQYFGPGTRLLVL.

This clonotype has ten or more counts. The J gene is TRBJ1-1, the V gene TRBV5-1; D uncertain. V lost 3 bases, J lost 5 bases, and 14 bases lay in between. This CDR3 contains 14 residues. Germline V lookup: CDR1 SGHRS, CDR2 YFSETQ. DNA for the CDR3: TGCGCCAGCAGCTATGGATCCCCTGGAACTGAAGCTTTCTTT. Protein: CASSYGSPGTEAFF.

In its sample, this clonotype was seen many times. V and J are TRBV12-3 or TRBV12-4 and TRBJ2-5; 15 nucleotides line up with TRBD2. This CDR3 spans 16 amino acids. With 1 base clipped from V and 6 bases from J, the junction kept 3 bases outside the gene matches. CDR3 sequence: CASSLGGTSGRKTQYF. The DNA for the CDR3 is TGTGCCAGCAGTTTAGGGGGGACTAGCGGGAGGAAGACCCAGTACTTC.

The table lists this clonotype with many counts. V and J are TRBV28 and TRBJ2-7; maybe TRBD2 (7 bases). There are 15 residues in the CDR3. Germline assignment: CDR1 MDHEN and CDR2 SYDVKM. Trimming pared 5 bases from V and 4 bases from J, leaving 18 bases between. For the CDR3, the DNA is TGTGCCAGCAGTCGTGGCGGGGGCGCCCCATACGAGCAGTACTTC. It is translated as CASSRGGGAPYEQYF.

Note on this clonotype: This may be a read error: a much more frequent sequence differs by one nucleotide. The chain links TRBV7-2 to TRBJ2-2; 9 bases are shared with TRBD2. Germline loops: CDR1 SGHTA, CDR2 FQGNSA. The junction had 7 bases not matched to a gene; V was cut back by 4 bases and J by 4 bases. The CDR3 loop spans 16 amino acids. In DNA, the CDR3 is TGTGCCAGCAGCTCCGCGGCGGGGGGGGGCACCGGGGAGCTGTTTTTT. Protein: CASSSAAGGGTGELFF. The full variable domain, in which reference TRBV7-2 and TRBJ2-2 provide the parts outside the CDR3, is GAGVSQSPSNKVTEKGKDVELRCDPISGHTALYWYRQSLGQGLEFLIYFQGNSAPDKSGLPSDRFSAERTGGSVSTLTIQRTQQEDSAVYLCASSSAAGGGTGELFFGEGSRLTVL.

This clonotype has a count of ten or more. V gene TRBV6-5 combines with J gene TRBJ1-2; D possibly corresponds to TRBD1 (5 bases). The CDR3 contains 16 residues. Trimming stripped 2 bases from V and 0 bases from J, with 13 bases between. In germline, CDR1 is MNHEY, CDR2 SVGAGI. CDR3: CASSYSGGEANYGYTF. The CDR3 nucleotides are TGTGCCAGCAGTTACAGTGGAGGGGAAGCTAACTATGGCTACACCTTC.

This clonotype was recorded many times. The rearrangement links TRBV20-1 to TRBJ2-1, with D hard to call. Trimming cost V 3 bases and J 8 bases, with 17 bases left between them. This CDR3 is 14 amino acids long. Germline CDR1 is DFQATT and CDR2 is SNEGSKA (reference sequence). The CDR3 reads CSASTRLGFDEQFF. In DNA, the CDR3 is TGCAGTGCTAGTACCCGCCTGGGCTTTGATGAGCAGTTCTTC.

In its sample, this clonotype was seen many times. This CDR3 is CASSLIGTPNTEAFF. CDR3 in DNA: TGTGCCAGCAGTTTGATCGGGACACCGAACACTGAAGCTTTCTTT. The V gene is TRBV6-5, the J gene TRBJ1-1; D possibly corresponds to TRBD1 (6 bases). The CDR3 extends over 15 amino acids. Germline lookup yields CDR1 MNHEY and CDR2 SVGAGI. The V end was cut by 4 bases, the J end by 1 base, with 13 bases between.

The chain uses TRBV19 and TRBJ2-2; D is undetermined. V lost 4 bases to trimming and J lost 0 bases, with 12 bases between them. Germline lookup yields CDR1 LNHDA and CDR2 SQIVND (reference sequence). This CDR3 spans 16 amino acids. The CDR3 sequence: CASSREALSNTGELFF. CDR3 DNA sequence: TGTGCCAGTAGTAGGGAAGCCCTATCGAACACCGGGGAGCTGTTTTTT.

This clonotype occurred a few times. The genes are TRBV10-3 and TRBJ2-7, with 9 nucleotides matching TRBD1. Germline CDR1 is ENHRY and CDR2 is SYGVKD. J gave up 3 bases and V 7 bases, and 13 bases lay outside the gene matches. The CDR3 sequence is 16 residues long. CDR3 loop: CAIIPARDREGYEQYF. In nucleotides, the CDR3 is TGTGCCATCATACCTGCGCGGGACAGGGAGGGCTACGAGCAGTACTTC.

This clonotype has a count of ten or more. The rearrangement links TRBV6-5 to TRBJ2-1; D assignment may be TRBD1 or TRBD2 (6 bases each). Germline CDR1 and CDR2: MNHEY and SVGAGI. CDR3 length: 16 amino acids. Trimming left V 1 base short and J 5 bases short, with 15 bases between. As DNA, the CDR3 is TGTGCCAGCAGTTACTATACTAGGGGGGTAGACAATGAGCAGTTCTTC. This encodes CASSYYTRGVDNEQFF.

About this clonotype itself: Possible read error: a much larger clone is one base away. The gene calls are TRBV6-5 and TRBJ2-7; TRBD1 matches at 7 bases. Germline V gives CDR1 MNHEY, CDR2 SVGAGI. The trim removed 4 bases at V and 4 bases at J, leaving 10 bases unmatched. CDR3 length: 15 residues. CDR3 bases: TGTGCCAGCAGTTCTGTTGGGACAGCGTATTACGAGCAGTACTTC. Translating it yields CASSSVGTAYYEQYF.